The subject of this entry is one TCR beta chain. Its specificity is not known. This entry belongs to a study of healthy donors' naive CD4 and CD8 T cells. The overall study: Donors came from three age groups: 20-25, 40-50 and 60-70 years.

Starting from roughly 0.55 ug of total RNA, TCR libraries were made with linear amplification. TCRdb re-called the reads through MiXCR, storing one row per CDR3 protein. Among about 180,000 distinct CDR3 sequences, over 60% were seen once, and the ten largest hold 2% to 2.5%. From germline, CDR1 is SQVTM and CDR2 ANQGSEA. This CDR3 comprises 12 residues. Trimming cost V 4 bases and J 2 bases, with 9 bases left between them. Findings of the study overall: Bulk sequencing left alpha and beta chains unpaired.

This chain connects TRBV29-1 to TRBJ2-7; D may be TRBD1 (5 bases). This sequence originates from a pool of human donors in good health; the sample pools cells from several healthy donors. Input material: naive CD4+ and CD8+ T cells sorted from blood, pooled from several donors. CDR3 sequence (DNA): TGCAGCGTTGGGGGCACCCCCTACGAGCAGTACTTC. It yields the protein CSVGGTPYEQYF.